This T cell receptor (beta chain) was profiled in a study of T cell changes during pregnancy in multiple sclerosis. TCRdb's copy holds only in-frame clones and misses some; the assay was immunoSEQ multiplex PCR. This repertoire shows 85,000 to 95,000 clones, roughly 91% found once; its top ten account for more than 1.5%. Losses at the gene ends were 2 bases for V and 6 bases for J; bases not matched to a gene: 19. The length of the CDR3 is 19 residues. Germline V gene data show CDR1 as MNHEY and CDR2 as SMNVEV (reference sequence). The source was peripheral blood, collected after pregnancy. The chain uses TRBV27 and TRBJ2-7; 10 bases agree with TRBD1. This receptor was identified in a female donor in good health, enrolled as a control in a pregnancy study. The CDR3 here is CASSLETGTGEWEVSEQYF. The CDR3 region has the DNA TGTGCCAGCAGTTTAGAGACCGGGACAGGGGAATGGGAGGTGAGCGAGCAGTACTTC.